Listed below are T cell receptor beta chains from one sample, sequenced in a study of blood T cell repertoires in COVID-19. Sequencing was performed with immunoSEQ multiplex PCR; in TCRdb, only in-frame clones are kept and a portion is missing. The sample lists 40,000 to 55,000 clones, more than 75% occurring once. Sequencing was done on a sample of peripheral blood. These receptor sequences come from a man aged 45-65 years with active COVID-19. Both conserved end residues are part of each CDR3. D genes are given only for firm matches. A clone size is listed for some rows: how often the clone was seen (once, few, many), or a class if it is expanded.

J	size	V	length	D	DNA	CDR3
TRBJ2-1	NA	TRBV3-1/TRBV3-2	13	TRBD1	TGTGCCAGCAGCCGGACAGGGAGAAATGAGCAGTTCTTC	CASSRTGRNEQFF
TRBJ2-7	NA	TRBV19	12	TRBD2	TGTGCCAGTAGTATGGGGGGGAACGAGCAGTACTTC	CASSMGGNEQYF
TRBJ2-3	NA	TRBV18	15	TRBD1	TGTGCCAGCTCCCTTGGGACAGCTAGCACAGATACGCAGTATTTT	CASSLGTASTDTQYF
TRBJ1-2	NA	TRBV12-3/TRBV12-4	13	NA	TGTGCCAGCAGTTTGAAACAGACCTATGGCTACACCTTC	CASSLKQTYGYTF
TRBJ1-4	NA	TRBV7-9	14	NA	TGTGCCAGCAGCTTAGCCGGGGATGGTGAAAAACTGTTTTTT	CASSLAGDGEKLFF
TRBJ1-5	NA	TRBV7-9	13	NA	TGTGCCAGCAGCCCAGGAGGGGACCAGCCCCAGCATTTT	CASSPGGDQPQHF
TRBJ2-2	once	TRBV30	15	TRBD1	TGTGCCTGGAGTGTTTTGACAGGGGCGACCGGGGAGCTGTTTTTT	CAWSVLTGATGELFF
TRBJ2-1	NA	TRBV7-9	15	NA	TGTGCCAGCATCTCCACGACAGGGTGGGGGGTTGAGCAGTTCTTC	CASISTTGWGVEQFF
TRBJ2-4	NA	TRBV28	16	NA	TGTGCCAGCAGTTTTCGCGGCGCGGGGACCGGAAACATTCAGTACTTC	CASSFRGAGTGNIQYF
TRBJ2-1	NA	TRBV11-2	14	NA	TGTGCCAGCAGCTTAGGGCACAGTGCCAATGAGCAGTTCTTC	CASSLGHSANEQFF
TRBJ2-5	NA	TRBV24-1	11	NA	TGTGCCACCAGTGCAGGGGAGACCCAGTACTTC	CATSAGETQYF
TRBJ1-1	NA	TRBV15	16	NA	TGTGCCACCAGCAGAGGAGAACAGGGTAGGGCTACTGAAGCTTTCTTT	CATSRGEQGRATEAFF
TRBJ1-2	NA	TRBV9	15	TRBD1	TGTGCCAGCAGCACCGGGACAGGGGCTCTCTATGGCTACACCTTC	CASSTGTGALYGYTF
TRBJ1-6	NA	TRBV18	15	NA	TGTGCCAGCTCACCACAGGGGGACTATAATTCACCCCTCCACTTT	CASSPQGDYNSPLHF
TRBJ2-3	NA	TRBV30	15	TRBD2	TGTGCCTGGTCGTCCGGGAGGCAGCGGGTCGATACGCAGTATTTT	CAWSSGRQRVDTQYF
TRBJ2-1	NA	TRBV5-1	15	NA	TGCGCCAGCAGCCGAGGAGAGGCTAGAATCAATGAGCAGTTCTTC	CASSRGEARINEQFF
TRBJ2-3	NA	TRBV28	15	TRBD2	TGTGCCAGCACCTCACGGGGAAGCGGGAGAGATACGCAGTATTTT	CASTSRGSGRDTQYF
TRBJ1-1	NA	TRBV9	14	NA	TGTGCCAGCAGCGTAGCGGGGGGAGGGACTGAAGCTTTCTTT	CASSVAGGGTEAFF
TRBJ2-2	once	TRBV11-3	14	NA	TGTGCCAGCAGCTCAGGGCTACTCACCGGGGAGCTGTTTTTT	CASSSGLLTGELFF
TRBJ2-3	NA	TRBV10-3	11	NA	TGTGCCATCAGTCGGGAGGATACGCAGTATTTT	CAISREDTQYF
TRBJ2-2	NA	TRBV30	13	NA	TGTGCCTGGAGAGAACAGGGTATCGGGGAGCTGTTTTTT	CAWREQGIGELFF
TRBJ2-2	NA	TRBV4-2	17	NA	TGTGCCAGCAGCCAAGATCGGGTAGCGCGGGGCCCCGGGGAGCTGTTTTTT	CASSQDRVARGPGELFF
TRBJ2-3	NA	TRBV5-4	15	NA	TGTGCCAGCAGCTTGGGGGGCGGGGTCGATGATACGCAGTATTTT	CASSLGGGVDDTQYF
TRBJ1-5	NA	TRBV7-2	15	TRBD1	TGTGCCAGCAGCTTAATGGGACAGGGCAATCAGCCCCAGCATTTT	CASSLMGQGNQPQHF
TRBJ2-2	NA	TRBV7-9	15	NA	TGTGCCAGCAGCCCCGTCAGGGGGAACACCGGGGAGCTGTTTTTT	CASSPVRGNTGELFF
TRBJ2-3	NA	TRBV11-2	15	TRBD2	TGTGCCAGCAGCCCTCAGCGGGGGAGCACAGATACGCAGTATTTT	CASSPQRGSTDTQYF
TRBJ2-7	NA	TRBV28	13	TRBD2	TGTGCCAGCAGGACTCGGGGGGGGTACGAGCAGTACTTC	CASRTRGGYEQYF
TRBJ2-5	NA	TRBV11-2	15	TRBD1	TGTGCCAGCAGCCCCCTTTGGACAGGGGAAGAGACCCAGTACTTC	CASSPLWTGEETQYF
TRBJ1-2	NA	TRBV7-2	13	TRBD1	TGTGCCAGCAGTTTAGGACAGGGGGGTGGCTACACCTTC	CASSLGQGGGYTF
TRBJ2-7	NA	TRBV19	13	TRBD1	TGTGCCAGTAGCTGGACAGGGGACTACGAGCAGTACTTC	CASSWTGDYEQYF
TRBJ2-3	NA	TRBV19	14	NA	TGTGCCAGTAGTATCAACGGGGGCACAGATACGCAGTATTTT	CASSINGGTDTQYF
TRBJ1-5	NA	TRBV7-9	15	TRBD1	TGTGCCAGCAGCCCGGGGACAGGGGGCGGTCAGCCCCAGCATTTT	CASSPGTGGGQPQHF
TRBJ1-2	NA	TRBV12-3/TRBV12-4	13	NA	TGTGCCAGCACCCCTGAGGCTAACTATGGCTACACCTTC	CASTPEANYGYTF
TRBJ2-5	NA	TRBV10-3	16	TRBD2	TGTGCCATCAGCGCCGGGACTAGCGGGTACCAAGAGACCCAGTACTTC	CAISAGTSGYQETQYF
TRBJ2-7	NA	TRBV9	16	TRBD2	TGTGCCAGCAGCGCCCGACTAGCGGGGGCTACCTACGAGCAGTACTTC	CASSARLAGATYEQYF
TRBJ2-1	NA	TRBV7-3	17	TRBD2	TGTGCCAGCAGCCGGACTAGCGGGAGGGCCCGGGACAATGAGCAGTTCTTC	CASSRTSGRARDNEQFF
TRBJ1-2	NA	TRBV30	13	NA	TGTGCCTGGAGTTCGCAGGGACTCTATGGCTACACCTTC	CAWSSQGLYGYTF
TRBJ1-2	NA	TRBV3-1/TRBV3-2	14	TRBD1	TGTGCCAGCAGCCAAGGGACAGGCTTCCTCGGCTACACCTTC	CASSQGTGFLGYTF
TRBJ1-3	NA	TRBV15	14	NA	TGTGCCACCAGTGAAGGGGATAGCCGCCCCACCATATATTTT	CATSEGDSRPTIYF
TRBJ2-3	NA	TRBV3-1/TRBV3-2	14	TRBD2	TGTGCCAGCAGCCCTCCCGGGGGGGCAGATACGCAGTATTTT	CASSPPGGADTQYF
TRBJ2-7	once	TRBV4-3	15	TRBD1	TGCGCCAGCAGCCAAGAATTGACAGGGCGCTACGAGCAGTACTTC	CASSQELTGRYEQYF
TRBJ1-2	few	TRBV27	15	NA	TGTGCCAGCAGTTTTCGAGAGGGGGTTGGCTATGGCTACACCTTC	CASSFREGVGYGYTF
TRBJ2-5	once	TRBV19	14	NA	TGTGCCAGTAGTAGAGACTTAACGGGGGAGACCCAGTACTTC	CASSRDLTGETQYF
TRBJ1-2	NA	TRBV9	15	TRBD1	TGTGCCAGCAGCGACTCAAGGACAGGGGACTATGGCTACACCTTC	CASSDSRTGDYGYTF
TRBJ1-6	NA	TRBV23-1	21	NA	TGCGCCAGCAGTCCCTCGCATTTGGGGGCGGCCCCATCGACCTATAATTCACCCCTCCACTTT	CASSPSHLGAAPSTYNSPLHF
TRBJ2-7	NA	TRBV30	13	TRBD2	TGTGCCTGGAGTGTAGCGGGGTCCTACGAGCAGTACTTC	CAWSVAGSYEQYF
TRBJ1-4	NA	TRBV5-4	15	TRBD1	TGTGCCAGCAGCGGGCCGGACAGGGGGGATGAAAAACTGTTTTTT	CASSGPDRGDEKLFF